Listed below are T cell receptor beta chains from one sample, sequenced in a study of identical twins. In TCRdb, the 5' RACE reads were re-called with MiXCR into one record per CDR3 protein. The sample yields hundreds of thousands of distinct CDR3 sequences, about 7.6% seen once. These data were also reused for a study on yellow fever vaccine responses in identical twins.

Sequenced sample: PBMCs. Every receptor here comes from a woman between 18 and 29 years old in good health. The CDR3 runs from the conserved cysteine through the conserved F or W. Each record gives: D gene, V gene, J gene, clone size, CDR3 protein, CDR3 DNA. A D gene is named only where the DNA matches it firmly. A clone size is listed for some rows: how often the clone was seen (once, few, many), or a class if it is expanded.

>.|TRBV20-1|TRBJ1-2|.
CSARRPNYGYTF
TGCAGTGCTAGAAGACCTAACTATGGCTACACCTTC
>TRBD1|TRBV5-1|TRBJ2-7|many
CASSNHRGNSYEQYF
TGCGCCAGCAGCAACCACAGGGGGAACTCCTACGAGCAGTACTTC
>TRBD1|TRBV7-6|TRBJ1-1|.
CASSLPQGFDTEAFF
TGTGCCAGCAGCTTACCACAGGGGTTTGACACTGAAGCTTTCTTT
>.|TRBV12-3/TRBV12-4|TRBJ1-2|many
CASRAKAGIYGYTF
TGTGCCAGCAGGGCGAAGGCAGGGATCTATGGCTACACCTTC
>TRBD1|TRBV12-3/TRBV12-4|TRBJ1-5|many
CASSLLGQGQPQHF
TGTGCCAGCAGTTTATTAGGACAGGGTCAGCCCCAGCATTTT
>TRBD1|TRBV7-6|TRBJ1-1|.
CASSPLRDRGDGAFF
TGTGCCAGCAGCCCACTCCGGGACAGAGGTGATGGAGCTTTCTTT
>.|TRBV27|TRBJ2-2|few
CASSGTSGWGRVTGELFF
TGTGCCAGCAGCGGCACATCGGGGTGGGGTCGGGTCACCGGGGAGCTGTTTTTT
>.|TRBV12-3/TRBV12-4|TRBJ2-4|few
CASSLGLSRGRWNIQYF
TGTGCCAGCAGTTTAGGGTTGTCGCGAGGGCGGTGGAACATTCAGTACTTC
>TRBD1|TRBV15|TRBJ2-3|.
CATSRTPGQAEDTQYF
TGTGCCACCAGCAGAACACCGGGACAGGCCGAAGATACGCAGTATTTT
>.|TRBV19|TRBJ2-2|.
CASNPTGSGELFF
TGTGCCAGTAACCCGACGGGGTCCGGGGAGCTGTTTTTT
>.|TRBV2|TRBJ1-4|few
CASGPGGAGREKLFF
TGTGCCAGCGGCCCGGGTGGGGCCGGTCGGGAAAAACTGTTTTTT
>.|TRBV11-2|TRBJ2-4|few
CASSLVGPGLAKNIQYF
TGTGCCAGCAGCTTAGTAGGGCCCGGCTTAGCCAAAAACATTCAGTACTTC
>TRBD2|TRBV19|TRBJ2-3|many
CASSILTSSDTQYF
TGTGCCAGTAGTATCCTGACTAGCTCAGATACGCAGTATTTT
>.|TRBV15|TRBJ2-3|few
CATSTYEEAADTQYF
TGTGCCACCAGCACATATGAGGAGGCGGCAGATACGCAGTATTTT
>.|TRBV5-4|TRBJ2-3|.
CASTTGASTSTDTQYF
TGTGCCAGCACAACGGGGGCGTCAACTAGCACAGATACGCAGTATTTT
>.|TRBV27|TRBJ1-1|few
CASSLFGPPGLGTEAFF
TGTGCCAGCAGTTTATTTGGCCCCCCAGGGCTGGGCACTGAAGCTTTCTTT
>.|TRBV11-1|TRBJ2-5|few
CASSLARVGRRDTWKETQYF
TGTGCCAGCAGCTTGGCGAGAGTGGGTCGCCGGGACACTTGGAAGGAGACCCAGTACTTC
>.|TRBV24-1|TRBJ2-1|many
CATSRAPPYNEQFF
TGTGCCACCTCGAGGGCTCCGCCTTACAATGAGCAGTTCTTC
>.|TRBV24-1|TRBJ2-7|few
CATSGTDSYEQYF
TGTGCCACCTCCGGGACGGACTCCTACGAGCAGTACTTC
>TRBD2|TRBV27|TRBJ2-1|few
CASSRLAPSSYNEQFF
TGTGCCAGCAGTCGACTAGCGCCAAGCTCCTACAATGAGCAGTTCTTC
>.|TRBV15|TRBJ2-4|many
CATSRVDKNIQYF
TGTGCCACCAGCAGAGTCGACAAAAACATTCAGTACTTC
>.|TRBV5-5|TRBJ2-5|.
CASSPTTIEETQYF
TGTGCCAGCAGCCCCACTACTATCGAAGAGACCCAGTACTTC
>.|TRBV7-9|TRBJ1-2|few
CASSLAGPGIYGYTF
TGTGCCAGCAGCTTAGCGGGGCCAGGTATCTATGGCTACACCTTC
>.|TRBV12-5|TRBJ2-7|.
CASGLVSDLVDKAYEQYF
TGTGCTAGTGGTTTGGTATCTGATCTAGTGGACAAAGCCTACGAGCAGTACTTC
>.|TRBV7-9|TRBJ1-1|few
CASSWTAREAFF
TGTGCCAGCAGCTGGACAGCCCGGGAAGCTTTCTTT
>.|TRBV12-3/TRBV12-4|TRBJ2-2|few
CASLRTTTGELFF
TGTGCCAGCCTCAGGACGACCACCGGGGAGCTGTTTTTT
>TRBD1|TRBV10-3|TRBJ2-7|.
CAISERQGPSSYEQYF
TGTGCCATCAGTGAAAGACAGGGGCCCTCTTCCTACGAGCAGTACTTC
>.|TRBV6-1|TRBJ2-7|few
CASSAGLIEQYF
TGTGCCAGCTCAGCAGGACTAATCGAGCAGTACTTC
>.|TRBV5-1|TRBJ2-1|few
CASSSGTIAYNEQFF
TGCGCCAGCAGTTCCGGGACAATAGCCTACAATGAGCAGTTCTTC
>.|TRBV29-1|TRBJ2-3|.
CSEVRDTDTQYF
TGCAGCGAAGTCCGAGACACAGATACGCAGTATTTT
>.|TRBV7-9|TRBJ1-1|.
CASSLEGRPEAFF
TGTGCCAGCAGCTTAGAGGGCCGGCCTGAAGCTTTCTTT
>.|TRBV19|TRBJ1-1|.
CASRVGGASTEAFF
TGTGCCAGTAGAGTGGGGGGAGCGTCCACTGAAGCTTTCTTT
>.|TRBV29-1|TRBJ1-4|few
CSVVATTNEKLFF
TGCAGCGTTGTGGCAACAACTAATGAAAAACTGTTTTTT
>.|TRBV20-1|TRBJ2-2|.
CSARAVGSGELFF
TGCAGTGCTAGAGCGGTCGGGTCGGGGGAGCTGTTTTTT
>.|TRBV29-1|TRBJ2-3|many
CSVEDDDRGALGDTQYF
TGCAGCGTTGAAGATGACGATCGTGGGGCCCTGGGAGATACGCAGTATTTT
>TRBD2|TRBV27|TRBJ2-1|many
CASSKTGLAGGKNEQFF
TGTGCCAGCAGTAAAACCGGACTAGCGGGGGGGAAGAATGAGCAGTTCTTC
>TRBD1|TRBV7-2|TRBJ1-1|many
CASSLGLTGFTEAFF
TGTGCCAGCAGCTTGGGGTTGACAGGGTTCACTGAAGCTTTCTTT
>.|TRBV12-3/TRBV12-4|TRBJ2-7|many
CASSFALAAHSYEQYF
TGTGCCAGCAGTTTTGCCCTAGCCGCGCACTCCTACGAGCAGTACTTC
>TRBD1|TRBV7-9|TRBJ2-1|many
CASPGQYYNEQFF
TGTGCCAGCCCGGGACAGTACTACAATGAGCAGTTCTTC
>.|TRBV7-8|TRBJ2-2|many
CASSPSRAGSNTGELFF
TGTGCCAGCAGCCCATCAAGGGCCGGCTCGAACACCGGGGAGCTGTTTTTT
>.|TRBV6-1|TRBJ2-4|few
CASRDLGGTKNIQYF
TGTGCCAGCAGGGATCTAGGGGGGACCAAAAACATTCAGTACTTC
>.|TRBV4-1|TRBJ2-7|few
CASSQQTKLQRSVEQYF
TGCGCCAGCAGCCAGCAAACCAAGCTGCAGCGGTCAGTCGAGCAGTACTTC
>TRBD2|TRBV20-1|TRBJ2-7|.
CSARDPSGRYEQYF
TGCAGTGCTAGAGACCCCAGCGGGAGATACGAGCAGTACTTC
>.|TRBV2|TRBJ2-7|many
CASSESQDETYEQYF
TGTGCCAGCAGTGAATCCCAGGATGAGACCTACGAGCAGTACTTC
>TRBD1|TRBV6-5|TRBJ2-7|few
CASSWMGQGVYEQYF
TGTGCCAGCAGTTGGATGGGACAGGGGGTATACGAGCAGTACTTC
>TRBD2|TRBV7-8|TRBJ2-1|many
CASSLGGGLNNEQFF
TGTGCCAGCAGCTTAGGGGGGGGACTAAACAATGAGCAGTTCTTC
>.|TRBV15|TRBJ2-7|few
CATSRAETDEQYF
TGTGCCACCAGCAGGGCTGAAACTGACGAGCAGTACTTC
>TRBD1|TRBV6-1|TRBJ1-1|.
CASNRQGWNTEAFF
TGTGCCAGCAATAGACAGGGGTGGAACACTGAAGCTTTCTTT
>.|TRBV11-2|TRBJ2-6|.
CASSLMGSRSGANVLTF
TGTGCCAGCAGCTTAATGGGGTCCCGCTCTGGGGCCAACGTCCTGACTTTC
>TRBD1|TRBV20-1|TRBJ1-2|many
CSSDRENYGYTF
TGCAGTTCGGACAGGGAGAATTATGGCTACACCTTC
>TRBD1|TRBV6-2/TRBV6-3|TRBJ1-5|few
CASRNRGQLSNQPQHF
TGTGCCAGCAGAAACAGGGGACAGCTAAGCAATCAGCCCCAGCATTTT
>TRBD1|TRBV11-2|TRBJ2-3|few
CASNKRQGNTDTQYF
TGTGCCAGCAACAAAAGACAGGGGAACACAGATACGCAGTATTTT
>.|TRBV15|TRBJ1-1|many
CATSRRGEGGEAFF
TGTGCCACCAGCAGAAGAGGAGAAGGCGGTGAAGCTTTCTTT
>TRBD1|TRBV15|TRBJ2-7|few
CATSRDPGQGSYEQYF
TGTGCCACCAGCCGCGACCCGGGACAGGGTTCCTACGAGCAGTACTTC
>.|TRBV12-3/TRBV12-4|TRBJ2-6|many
CASSQGPGANVLTF
TGTGCCAGCAGTCAGGGTCCTGGGGCCAACGTCCTGACTTTC
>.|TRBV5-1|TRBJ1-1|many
CASSLAWDTGEAFF
TGCGCCAGCAGCTTGGCCTGGGACACGGGTGAAGCTTTCTTT
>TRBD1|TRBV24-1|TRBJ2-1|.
CATSDLETGGFRQFF
TGTGCCACCAGTGATTTGGAGACAGGGGGATTTCGACAGTTCTTC